Listed below are T cell receptor beta chains from one sample, sequenced in a study of T-cell reconstitution after alpha-beta-depleted transplantation in children. Via MiXCR, TCRdb re-called the PCR reads, giving one row per CDR3 protein. The data hold fewer than 450,000 distinct CDR3 sequences, with under 20% observed a single time. This material consisted of PBMCs, mostly from graft donor cells, taken 360 days after TCRalphabeta/CD19-depleted stem cell transplant. The receptor set was obtained from a male patient aged 2-15 years who had a stem cell transplant for acute lymphoblastic leukemia, so the T cells may come from the graft donor. CDR3s include the opening cysteine and the closing phenylalanine or tryptophan. A D gene is named only where the DNA matches it firmly. Some rows have no size entry. The others give once, few or many, or a class for an expanded clone.

D: .; size: .; J: TRBJ2-7; V: TRBV29-1; DNA: TGCAGCGCCAAAGACATCTCCTACGAGCAGTACTTC; CDR3: CSAKDISYEQYF
D: .; size: .; J: TRBJ2-1; V: TRBV20-1; DNA: TGCAGTGCTAGGTCAGGGGTCCTCTCCTACAATGAGCAGTTCTTC; CDR3: CSARSGVLSYNEQFF
D: .; size: .; J: TRBJ1-5; V: TRBV11-2; DNA: TGTGCCAGCAGCCCTGGGACGGCGGCTCGGGCCCAGCATTTT; CDR3: CASSPGTAARAQHF
D: .; size: many; J: TRBJ2-1; V: TRBV27; DNA: TGTGCCAGCAGTTTAGTGGACGGAGCCTACAATGAGCAGTTCTTC; CDR3: CASSLVDGAYNEQFF
D: TRBD2; size: .; J: TRBJ2-1; V: TRBV4-1; DNA: TGCGCCAGCAGCCAAGTATGGCGGGAGGGTTCCCTTTTTTACAATGAGCAGTTCTTC; CDR3: CASSQVWREGSLFYNEQFF
D: .; size: few; J: TRBJ1-1; V: TRBV27; DNA: TGTGCCAGCAGTTTATTTTCCCCCACTGAAGCTTTCTTT; CDR3: CASSLFSPTEAFF
D: TRBD1; size: few; J: TRBJ2-5; V: TRBV9; DNA: TGTGCCAGCAGCGTAGCTGGGGACAGGGTTGAGACCCAGTACTTC; CDR3: CASSVAGDRVETQYF
D: TRBD2; size: .; J: TRBJ2-7; V: TRBV2; DNA: TGTGCCAGCACCGTCGGAGGTAGCGGGGCCTACGAGCAGTACTTC; CDR3: CASTVGGSGAYEQYF
D: .; size: few; J: TRBJ2-1; V: TRBV6-5; DNA: TGTGCCAGCAGTTATGTAGCCGAACACAATGAGCAGTTCTTC; CDR3: CASSYVAEHNEQFF
D: .; size: .; J: TRBJ2-7; V: TRBV5-1; DNA: TGCGCCAGCAGCTTGTCGAGCGGAATCTACGAGCAGTACTTC; CDR3: CASSLSSGIYEQYF